The clone carrying this T cell receptor beta chain has just one count. This record belongs to a study of OX40 agonist ivuxolimab in advanced cancers. Method: immunoSEQ multiplex PCR; TCRdb's copy keeps in-frame clones and lacks some. The sample carries roughly 55,000 clones, 60% to 80% recorded once. V shed 0 bases and J 2 bases; nucleotides not matched to a gene: 8. CDR3 length: 16 residues. The V gene's germline CDR1 is SGHRS and CDR2 YFSETQ. The clonotype comes from an adult with an advanced solid tumor such as melanoma, head and neck, liver or kidney cancer. Here the sequenced sample was CD4+ or CD8+ T cells sorted from blood, taken in a trial of the OX40 agonist ivuxolimab. The chain recombines TRBV5-1 with TRBJ2-7; 7 nucleotides match TRBD2. The CDR3 is CASSLAESGGTYEQYF. The CDR3 bases are TGCGCCAGCAGCTTGGCCGAGTCGGGAGGAACCTACGAGCAGTACTTC.